This T cell receptor beta chain is drawn from a study of graft-versus-host responses after intestinal transplantation. Overall study context: Tacrolimus plus steroids were given to all recipients for approximately three years, preceded by anti-thymocyte globulin induction.

This CDR3 spans 15 amino acids. Looked up from germline, CDR1 is MGHRA and CDR2 is YSYEKL. Trimming took 4 bases from V and 3 from J, leaving 15 bases between them. Remarks on this clone: Its antigen is as yet unknown.

Data came from immunoSEQ multiplex PCR; TCRdb stores just in-frame clones and leaves some out. Here the sample spans around 7,000 clones, 68% being singletons. To release intraepithelial and lamina propria lymphocytes, the graft tissue was processed. The study, taken as a whole, reports: Some patients had graft-donor T cell macrochimerism, and their allografts showed high graft-versus-host to host-versus-graft clonal ratios. GvH clones surfaced in recipient marrow, some emerging earlier in ileum or blood.

The clonotype originates from a human patient who received an intestinal transplant, so some T cells may come from the graft donor. The input for sequencing was ileum tissue, taken 55 to 60 days after transplant. V gene TRBV4-1 combines with J gene TRBJ2-5; D perhaps matches TRBD1 (5 bases). This chain's CDR3 is CASSPEGVQEETQYF. CDR3 sequence (DNA): TGCGCCAGCAGCCCGGAAGGGGTTCAGGAAGAGACCCAGTACTTC.